This T cell receptor (beta chain) was captured in a study of human T cells and chemical hapten exposure. Study overall: Across the whole study, which lasted roughly 24 weeks, patients were given diphenylcyclopropenone on the scalp once a week. Study observations and caveats: Compared with pre-sensitization or healthy control sets, expanded TCRs clustered more.

This clonotype was seen only a few times. Its antigen is not identified. TCRdb reprocessed the RACE reads via MiXCR and lists one record per CDR3 protein. The sample carries 100,000 to 120,000 distinct CDR3 sequences, less than 40% recorded once. The CDR3 runs 12 residues. CDR1 SGHRS and CDR2 YFSETQ come from the germline V gene. The V gene lost 4 bases and the J gene lost 2 bases, with 6 bases spanning the gap. Time point indicated: patch test 3, about 24 weeks after DPC sensitization. The treatment is: therapeutic diphenylcyclopropenone sensitization with weekly scalp DPC. This specimen was whole blood, taken in connection with sensitization to the hapten diphenylcyclopropenone (DPC). The source of this sequence is a man aged 35 to 55 with alopecia areata. Some clones in this sample may be carry-over from other donors' samples. V gene TRBV5-1 combines with J gene TRBJ2-5; D remains unclear. CDR3 loop: CASSTLQETQYF. Written as DNA, the CDR3 is TGCGCCAGCAGCACCCTGCAAGAGACCCAGTACTTC.